This T cell receptor beta chain was observed in a study of OX40 agonist ivuxolimab in advanced cancers. The method was immunoSEQ multiplex PCR; TCRdb's version includes in-frame clones alone and lacks a portion of them. Here the sample spans approximately 70,000 clones, around nine tenths being singletons. At baseline, cycle 4 day 1, and cycle 7 day 1, blood was sampled. The sample holds one count of this clone. The V end was cut by 2 bases, the J end by 7 bases, with 9 bases between. Germline V lookup: CDR1 MNHNY, CDR2 SVGAGI (reference sequence). CDR3 length: 13 amino acids. This clonotype was obtained from an adult with an advanced solid tumor such as melanoma, head and neck, liver or kidney cancer. The chain recombines TRBV6-6 with TRBJ1-5; maybe TRBD1 (5 bases). Here the sequenced sample was CD4+ or CD8+ T cells sorted from blood, taken in a trial of the OX40 agonist ivuxolimab. For the CDR3, the DNA is TGTGCCAGCAGTTACGGGGGTGGCCAGCCCCAGCATTTT. Encoded protein: CASSYGGGQPQHF.